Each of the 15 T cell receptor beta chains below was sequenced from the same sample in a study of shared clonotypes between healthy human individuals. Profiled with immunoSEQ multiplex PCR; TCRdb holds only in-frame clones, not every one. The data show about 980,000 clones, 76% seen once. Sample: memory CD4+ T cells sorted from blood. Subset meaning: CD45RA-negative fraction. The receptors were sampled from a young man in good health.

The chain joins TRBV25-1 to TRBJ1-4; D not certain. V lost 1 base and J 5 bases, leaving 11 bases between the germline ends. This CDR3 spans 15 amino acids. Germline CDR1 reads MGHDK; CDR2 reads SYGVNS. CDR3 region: CASSESGGRNEKLFF. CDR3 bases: TGTGCCAGCAGTGAATCAGGAGGGAGGAATGAAAAACTGTTTTTT.

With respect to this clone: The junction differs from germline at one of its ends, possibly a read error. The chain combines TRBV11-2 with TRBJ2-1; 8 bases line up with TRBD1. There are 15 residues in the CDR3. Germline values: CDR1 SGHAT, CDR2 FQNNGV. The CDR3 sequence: CASSSDRESYNEQFF. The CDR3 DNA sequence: TGTGCCAGCAGCTCGGACAGGGAGTCCTATAATGAGCAGTTCTTC.

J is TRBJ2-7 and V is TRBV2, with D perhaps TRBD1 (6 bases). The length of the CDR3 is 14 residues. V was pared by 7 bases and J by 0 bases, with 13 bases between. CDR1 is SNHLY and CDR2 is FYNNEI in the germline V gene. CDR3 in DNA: TGTGCCAGCAACCCGACAGGTTACTCCTACGAGCAGTACTTC. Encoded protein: CASNPTGYSYEQYF. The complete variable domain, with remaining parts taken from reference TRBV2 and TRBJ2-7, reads EPEVTQTPSHQVTQMGQEVILRCVPISNHLYFYWYRQILGQKVEFLVSFYNNEISEKSEIFDDQFSVERPDGSNFTLKIRSTKLEDSAMYFCASNPTGYSYEQYFGPGTRLTVT.

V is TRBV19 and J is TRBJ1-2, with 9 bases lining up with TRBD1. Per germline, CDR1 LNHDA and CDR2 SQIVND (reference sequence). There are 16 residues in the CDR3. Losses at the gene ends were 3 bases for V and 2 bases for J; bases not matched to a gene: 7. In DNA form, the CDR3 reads TGTGCCAGTAGTATCCGAACCGGGACAGGGAACTATGGCTACACCTTC. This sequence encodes CASSIRTGTGNYGYTF.

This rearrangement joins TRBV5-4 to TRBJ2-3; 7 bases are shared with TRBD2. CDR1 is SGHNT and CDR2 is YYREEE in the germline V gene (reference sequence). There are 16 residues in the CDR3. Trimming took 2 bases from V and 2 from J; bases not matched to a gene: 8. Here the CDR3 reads CASSLPSGAITDTQYF. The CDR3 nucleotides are TGTGCCAGCAGCTTACCCAGCGGGGCGATCACAGATACGCAGTATTTT.

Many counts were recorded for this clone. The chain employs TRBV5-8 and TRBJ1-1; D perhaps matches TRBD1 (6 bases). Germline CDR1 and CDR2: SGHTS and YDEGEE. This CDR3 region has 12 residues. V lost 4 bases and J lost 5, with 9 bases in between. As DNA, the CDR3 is TGTGCCAGCAGCGGGGACACTACTGAAGCTTTCTTT. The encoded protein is CASSGDTTEAFF. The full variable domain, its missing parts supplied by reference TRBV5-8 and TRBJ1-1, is EAGVTQSPTHLIKTRGQQATLRCSPISGHTSVYWYQQALGLGLQFLLWYDEGEERNRGNFPPRFSGRQFPNYSSELNVNALELEDSALYLCASSGDTTEAFFGQGTRLTVV.

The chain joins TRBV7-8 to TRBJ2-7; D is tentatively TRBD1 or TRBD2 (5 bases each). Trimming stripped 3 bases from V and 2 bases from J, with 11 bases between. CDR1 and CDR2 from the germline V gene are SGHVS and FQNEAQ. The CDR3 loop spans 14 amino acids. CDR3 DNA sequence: TGTGCCAGCAGCTTCAGGGAGCGGACCTACGAGCAGTACTTC. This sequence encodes CASSFRERTYEQYF.

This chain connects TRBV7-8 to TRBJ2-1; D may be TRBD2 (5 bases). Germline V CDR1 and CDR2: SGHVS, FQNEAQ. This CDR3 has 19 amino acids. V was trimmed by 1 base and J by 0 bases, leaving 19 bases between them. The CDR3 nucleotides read TGTGCCAGCAGCTTAGAGTCGGGGTACGACCAGGCCTCCTACAATGAGCAGTTCTTC. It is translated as CASSLESGYDQASYNEQFF.

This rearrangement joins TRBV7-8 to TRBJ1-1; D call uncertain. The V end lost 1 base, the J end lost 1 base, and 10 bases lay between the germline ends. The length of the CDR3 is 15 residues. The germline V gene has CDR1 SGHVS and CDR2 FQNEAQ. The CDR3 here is CASSLEFWGNTEAFF. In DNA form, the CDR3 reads TGTGCCAGCAGCTTAGAGTTTTGGGGGAACACTGAAGCTTTCTTT.

CDR3 bases: TGTGCCAGCAGGGGTCAGGGGACACAGAACACTGAAGCTTTCTTT. This sequence encodes CASRGQGTQNTEAFF. V is TRBV6-1 and J is TRBJ1-1, with D possibly being TRBD1 (6 bases). The CDR3 contains 15 residues. The germline CDR1 and CDR2 sequences are MNHNS and SASEGT. Trimming took off 6 bases at V and 1 base at J, with 15 bases between the two ends.

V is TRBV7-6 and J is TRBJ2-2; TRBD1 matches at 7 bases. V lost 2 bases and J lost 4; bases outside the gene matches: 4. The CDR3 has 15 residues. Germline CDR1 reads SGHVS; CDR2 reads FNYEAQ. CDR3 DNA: TGTGCCAGCAGCTTATGGGCAGGGGGCACCGGGGAGCTGTTTTTT. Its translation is CASSLWAGGTGELFF.

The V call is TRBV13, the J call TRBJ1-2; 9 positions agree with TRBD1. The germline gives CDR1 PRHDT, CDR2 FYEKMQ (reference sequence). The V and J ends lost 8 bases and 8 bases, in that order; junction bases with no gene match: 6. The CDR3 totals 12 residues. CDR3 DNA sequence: TGTGCCAGCCGAACAGGGGGCAGGGGCTACACCTTC. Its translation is CASRTGGRGYTF.

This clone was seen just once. DNA of the CDR3: TGTGCCAGCAGCTACGGACGAGATACGCAGTATTTT. The encoded protein is CASSYGRDTQYF. The chain recombines TRBV13 with TRBJ2-3; D is uncertain. The CDR3 has 12 amino acids. Germline CDR1 is PRHDT and CDR2 is FYEKMQ (reference sequence). The V gene lost 4 bases and the J gene lost 5 bases, with 7 bases spanning the gap.

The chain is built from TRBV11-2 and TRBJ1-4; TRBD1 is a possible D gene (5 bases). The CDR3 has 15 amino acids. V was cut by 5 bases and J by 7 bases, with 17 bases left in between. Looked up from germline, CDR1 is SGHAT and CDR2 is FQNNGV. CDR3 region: CASSPQGVAGEKLFF. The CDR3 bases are TGTGCCAGCAGCCCCCAAGGGGTCGCAGGTGAAAAACTGTTTTTT. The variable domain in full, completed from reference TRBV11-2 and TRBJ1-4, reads EAGVAQSPRYKIIEKRQSVAFWCNPISGHATLYWYQQILGQGPKLLIQFQNNGVVDDSQLPKDRFSAERLKGVDSTLKIQPAKLEDSAVYLCASSPQGVAGEKLFFGSGTQLSVL.

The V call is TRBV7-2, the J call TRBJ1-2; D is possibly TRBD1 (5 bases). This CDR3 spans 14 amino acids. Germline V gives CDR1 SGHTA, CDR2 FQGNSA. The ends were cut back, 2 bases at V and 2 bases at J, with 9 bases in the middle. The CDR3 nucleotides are TGTGCCAGCAGCTTAAGGAGACAGAACTATGGCTACACCTTC. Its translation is CASSLRRQNYGYTF. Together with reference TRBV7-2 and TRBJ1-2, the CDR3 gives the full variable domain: GAGVSQSPSNKVTEKGKDVELRCDPISGHTALYWYRQSLGQGLEFLIYFQGNSAPDKSGLPSDRFSAERTGGSVSTLTIQRTQQEDSAVYLCASSLRRQNYGYTFGSGTRLTVV.